This passage covers 12 T cell receptor beta chains from one sample sequenced in a study of T cell changes during pregnancy in multiple sclerosis. The method was immunoSEQ multiplex PCR; TCRdb's version includes in-frame clones alone and lacks a portion of them. Among some 97,000 clones listed, almost 95% were seen once. The material was peripheral blood, obtained before pregnancy. The source of these receptors is a female donor with multiple sclerosis, enrolled in a pregnancy study.

The chain uses TRBV27 and TRBJ1-1; D gene ambiguous. CDR3 size: 13 residues. Germline CDR1 reads MNHEY; CDR2 reads SMNVEV (reference sequence). V lost 3 bases and J lost 1, with 6 bases in between. The CDR3 region is CASSLAGNTEAFF. The CDR3, as DNA: TGTGCCAGCAGTTTGGCAGGGAACACTGAAGCTTTCTTT.

The V gene is TRBV7-8, the J gene TRBJ2-1, with 11 nucleotides matching TRBD2. Unmatched junction bases numbered 10, after V lost 5 bases and J lost 7 bases. Germline-derived CDR1 and CDR2 are SGHVS and FQNEAQ. The CDR3 extends over 16 amino acids. Written as DNA, the CDR3 is TGTGCCAGCAGCCGCTTACTAGCGGGAGAAAGAAATGAGCAGTTCTTC. This codes for CASSRLLAGERNEQFF.

The chain couples TRBV11-2 to TRBJ2-1; the D is unclear. This CDR3 region has 13 residues. CDR1 and CDR2 (germline): SGHAT, FQNNGV. V lost 2 bases and J lost 7, with 9 bases in between. Written as DNA, the CDR3 is TGTGCCAGCAGCTTACTGGCGGTGAATGAGCAGTTCTTC. Translation gives CASSLLAVNEQFF.

The chain carries TRBV27 and TRBJ2-3; TRBD2 is a possible D gene (5 bases). Trimming removed 5 bases at V and 0 bases at J, with 9 bases between. Germline V lookup: CDR1 MNHEY, CDR2 SMNVEV (reference sequence). The CDR3 has 14 residues. This CDR3 reads CASSRTRSTDTQYF. CDR3 nucleotide sequence: TGTGCCAGCAGTCGTACTAGGAGCACAGATACGCAGTATTTT.

The rearrangement links TRBV5-4 to TRBJ2-1, with 11 bases aligning to TRBD2. Germline trimming cut 1 base from V and 5 bases from J; bases unmatched to any gene: 11. Germline V lookup: CDR1 SGHNT, CDR2 YYREEE (reference sequence). The CDR3 is 18 amino acids. The CDR3 DNA is TGTGCCAGCAGCTTGCCGCTAGCGGGAGGTCCCGAGAACAATGAGCAGTTCTTC. Encoded protein: CASSLPLAGGPENNEQFF.

The chain is built from TRBV19 and TRBJ2-1; 7 nucleotides align to TRBD2. Germline CDR1 is LNHDA and CDR2 is SQIVND (reference sequence). Unmatched junction bases numbered 11, after V lost 3 bases and J lost 6 bases. The CDR3 consists of 16 residues. This CDR3 reads CASSIPSGIGGNEQFF. The CDR3 DNA reads TGTGCCAGTAGTATTCCCAGCGGGATTGGTGGCAATGAGCAGTTCTTC.

The genes are TRBV4-2 and TRBJ1-1; 12 bases are a match to TRBD1. After removal of 4 bases from V and 10 bases from J, the junction contained 13 bases not matched to a gene. The CDR3 runs 16 residues. The germline V gene has CDR1 LGHNA and CDR2 YNFKEQ. The CDR3 DNA reads TGTGCCAGCAGCCCCGGGTCGGGACAGGGGGCAGGTGGAGCTTTCTTT. Protein product: CASSPGSGQGAGGAFF.

The chain uses TRBV6-1 and TRBJ1-1; TRBD1 matches 8 bases. Germline lookup yields CDR1 MNHNS and CDR2 SASEGT. The CDR3 is 15 amino acids. With 3 bases clipped from V and 5 bases from J, the junction kept 8 bases outside the gene matches. The CDR3 sequence: CASSEVAGGRTEAFF. CDR3 nucleotides: TGTGCCAGCAGTGAGGTTGCAGGGGGCAGGACTGAAGCTTTCTTT.

This clone occurred once. This chain uses TRBV13 with TRBJ2-6; tentative D call: TRBD2 (5 bases). There are 15 residues in the CDR3. V dropped 2 bases and J dropped 2 bases, with 7 bases sitting between them. Germline V lookup: CDR1 PRHDT, CDR2 FYEKMQ (reference sequence). The CDR3 protein is CASSLPGAGANVLTF. The CDR3, as DNA: TGTGCCAGCAGCTTACCCGGGGCTGGGGCCAACGTCCTGACTTTC. Drawing the rest from reference TRBV13 and TRBJ2-6, the complete variable domain is AAGVIQSPRHLIKEKRETATLKCYPIPRHDTVYWYQQGPGQDPQFLISFYEKMQSDKGSIPDRFSAQQFSDYHSELNMSSLELGDSALYFCASSLPGAGANVLTFGAGSRLTVL.

This chain uses TRBV4-1 with TRBJ1-1; TRBD1 matches 9 bases. The V and J ends lost 2 bases and 0 bases, in that order; junction bases with no gene match: 4. There are 16 residues in the CDR3. CDR1 and CDR2 from the germline V gene are MGHRA and YSYEKL. The chain's CDR3 is CASSQPGQGMNTEAFF. CDR3 sequence (DNA): TGCGCCAGCAGCCAACCGGGACAGGGAATGAACACTGAAGCTTTCTTT.

This chain uses TRBV6-5 with TRBJ2-2; no reliable D call. The CDR3 length is 13 residues. Germline V CDR1 and CDR2: MNHEY, SVGAGI. V lost 6 bases and J 0 bases, leaving 5 bases between the germline ends. The CDR3 is CASRLANTGELFF. The DNA for the CDR3 is TGTGCCAGCAGACTGGCGAACACCGGGGAGCTGTTTTTT.

The chain joins TRBV9 to TRBJ1-2; possibly TRBD1 for D (6 bases). The CDR3 runs 16 residues. Per germline, CDR1 SGDLS and CDR2 YYNGEE. V was cut by 2 bases and J by 3 bases, with 17 bases left in between. The CDR3 nucleotides are TGTGCCAGCAGCGTTGAGGGGACAACGAACTACTATGGCTACACCTTC. It specifies CASSVEGTTNYYGYTF.